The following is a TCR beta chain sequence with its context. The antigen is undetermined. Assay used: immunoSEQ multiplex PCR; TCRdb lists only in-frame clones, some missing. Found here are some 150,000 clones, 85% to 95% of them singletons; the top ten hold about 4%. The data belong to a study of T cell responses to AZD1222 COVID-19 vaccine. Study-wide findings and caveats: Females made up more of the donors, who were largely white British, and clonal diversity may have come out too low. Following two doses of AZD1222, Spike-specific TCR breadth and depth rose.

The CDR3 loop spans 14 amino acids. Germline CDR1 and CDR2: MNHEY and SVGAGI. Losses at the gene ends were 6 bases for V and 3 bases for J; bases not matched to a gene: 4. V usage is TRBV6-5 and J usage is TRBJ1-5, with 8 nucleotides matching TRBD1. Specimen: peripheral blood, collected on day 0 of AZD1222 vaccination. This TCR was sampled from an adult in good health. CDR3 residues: CASRPGQVNQPQHF. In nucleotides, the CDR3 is TGTGCCAGCAGGCCGGGACAGGTCAATCAGCCCCAGCATTTT.